What follows describes a single T cell receptor (beta chain). Its antigen is unknown. Produced via immunoSEQ multiplex PCR; TCRdb's table is partial and in-frame only. The table lists around 31,000 clones, approximately 90% of them singletons. The CDR3 extends over 14 amino acids. Trimming removed 2 bases from V and 3 bases from J, with 9 bases in between. The germline gives CDR1 SGHRS, CDR2 YFSETQ. The data belong to a study of T cells in localized non-small cell lung cancer. Study-wide findings and caveats: Increased T cell density in blood showed an association with longer overall survival. Highest T cell clonality was seen in uninvolved adjacent lung, surpassing that measured in tumor.

The sequences come from peripheral blood, collected before any cancer treatment. The chain recombines TRBV5-1 with TRBJ2-1, with D possibly TRBD2 on 5 matching bases. The clonotype comes from a woman aged 35-75 years with stage I lung adenocarcinoma. Here the CDR3 reads CASSFGERYNEQFF. CDR3 nucleotides: TGCGCCAGCAGCTTCGGGGAGCGCTACAATGAGCAGTTCTTC.